Listed here are 20 T cell receptor beta chains from one sample, sequenced in a study of blood T cell repertoires in COVID-19. The method was immunoSEQ multiplex PCR; TCRdb's version includes in-frame clones alone and lacks a portion of them. The sample has 270,000 or so clones, 80% to 85% seen once. Sequences were obtained from PBMCs or T cells enriched from blood (not recorded which). These receptors were obtained from a man aged 45-60 years who had recovered from COVID-19.

The gene calls are TRBV19 and TRBJ2-1; D possibly corresponds to TRBD2 (6 bases). There are 15 residues in the CDR3. The V gene lost 3 bases and the J gene lost 6 bases, with 15 bases spanning the gap. Germline loops: CDR1 LNHDA, CDR2 SQIVND (reference sequence). The CDR3 region is CASSMAGPGPNEQFF. For the CDR3, the DNA is TGTGCCAGTAGTATGGCGGGACCAGGACCCAATGAGCAGTTCTTC.

V gene TRBV5-1 combines with J gene TRBJ2-7; tentative D call: TRBD2 (5 bases). Germline V gene data show CDR1 as SGHRS and CDR2 as YFSETQ. Deletions cut 7 bases from V and 0 bases from J, with 14 bases between. The CDR3 consists of 14 residues. The CDR3: CASRADHSSYEQYF. The CDR3 DNA reads as TGCGCCAGCCGAGCGGATCACAGCTCCTACGAGCAGTACTTC.

This rearrangement joins TRBV24-1 to TRBJ2-2; D might be TRBD2 (6 bases). CDR3 length equals 14 residues. From germline, CDR1 is KGHDR and CDR2 SFDVKD. V was clipped by 7 bases and J by 5 bases, with 13 bases between them. The CDR3 bases are TGTGCCACCAGGGGGACTGGGCTAACCGGGGAGCTGTTTTTT. It yields the protein CATRGTGLTGELFF.

This sequence joins TRBV9 and TRBJ2-6; 8 nucleotides agree with TRBD1. CDR3 length: 17 amino acids. The trim removed 4 bases at V and 4 bases at J, leaving 10 bases unmatched. CDR1 and CDR2 from the germline V gene are SGDLS and YYNGEE. CDR3 sequence reads: CASSTLSGGRGANVLTF. The CDR3 bases are TGTGCCAGCAGCACCCTGTCAGGGGGCAGAGGGGCCAACGTCCTGACTTTC.

The chain couples TRBV20-1 to TRBJ1-1, with 8 bases aligning to TRBD1. The germline gives CDR1 DFQATT, CDR2 SNEGSKA (reference sequence). The CDR3 has 11 amino acids. The CDR3 DNA reads TGCAGGGGAGGACAGGGCACTGAAGCTTTCTTT. As protein: CRGGQGTEAFF.

This chain connects TRBV28 to TRBJ2-3, with 11 bases that match TRBD2. V gave up 3 bases and J gave up 5 bases; unmatched junction bases: 10. This CDR3 is built from 17 residues. Germline V gene lookup returns CDR1 MDHEN and CDR2 SYDVKM. The CDR3 coding sequence is TGTGCCAGCAGTTTCCAACTAGCGGGAGCGCCTGGAGATACGCAGTATTTT. Protein product: CASSFQLAGAPGDTQYF.

This chain joins TRBV9 and TRBJ1-1; D is ambiguous. V lost 1 base, J lost 1 base, and 11 bases lay in between. The CDR3 is 15 amino acids. Germline CDR1 SGDLS, CDR2 YYNGEE. The CDR3 sequence is CASSVIEGPNTEAFF. CDR3 DNA: TGTGCCAGCAGCGTAATCGAGGGCCCGAACACTGAAGCTTTCTTT.

V is TRBV27 and J is TRBJ2-7; a possible D gene is TRBD2 (6 bases). Per germline, CDR1 MNHEY and CDR2 SMNVEV (reference sequence). There are 15 residues in the CDR3. Trimming stripped 3 bases from V and 3 bases from J, with 15 bases between. As DNA, the CDR3 is TGTGCCAGCAGTTTGGATGGGACTGACTACTACGAGCAGTACTTC. Its protein product is CASSLDGTDYYEQYF.

The chain links TRBV7-3 to TRBJ2-3, with TRBD2 matching 10 bases. This CDR3 comprises 19 residues. Trimming took 4 bases from V and 4 from J; bases not matched to a gene: 17. Per germline, CDR1 SGHTA and CDR2 FQGTGA. CDR3 sequence reads: CASSSRPSGGAKGADTQYF. The CDR3 DNA reads as TGTGCCAGCAGCTCGCGACCCAGCGGGGGGGCCAAAGGGGCAGATACGCAGTATTTT.

This sequence joins TRBV19 and TRBJ1-2; tentative D call: TRBD1 (5 bases). CDR3 length equals 14 residues. The V and J ends lost 2 bases and 8 bases respectively, with 15 bases between them. Germline V lookup: CDR1 LNHDA, CDR2 SQIVND (reference sequence). The CDR3 DNA follows: TGTGCCAGTAGTATACCGGGGGTCTTCTCCGGCTACACCTTC. Protein: CASSIPGVFSGYTF.

In the case of this clone: The same CDR3 arises from other DNA sequences in this sample as well. The CDR3 sequence is CASSLTLGQGNSPLHF. The CDR3, as DNA: TGCGCCAGCAGCCTAACGTTGGGACAGGGAAATTCACCCCTCCACTTT. The V and J genes are TRBV5-1 and TRBJ1-6, with 9 bases aligning to TRBD1. The V gene end was trimmed by 4 bases and the J gene end by 7 bases; junction bases not matched to a gene: 9. The CDR3 covers 16 residues. Germline V lookup: CDR1 SGHRS, CDR2 YFSETQ.

The V gene is TRBV19, the J gene TRBJ2-5; D unclear. The CDR3 contains 16 residues. With 3 bases removed from V and 1 base from J, the gap between germline ends came to 15 bases. The V gene's germline CDR1 is LNHDA and CDR2 SQIVND (reference sequence). CDR3 sequence reads: CASSMDYRRSQETQYF. In DNA form, the CDR3 reads TGTGCCAGTAGTATGGATTATCGGCGGAGCCAAGAGACCCAGTACTTC.

This clone was detected a few times. The V call is TRBV7-6, the J call TRBJ1-1; possible D gene TRBD1, 5 bases. V was trimmed by 1 base and J by 3 bases, leaving 6 bases between them. Germline values: CDR1 SGHVS, CDR2 FNYEAQ. CDR3 length: 13 amino acids. The CDR3 coding sequence is TGTGCCAGCAGCTTAGGGGGGGACACTGAAGCTTTCTTT. It codes for CASSLGGDTEAFF.

This clone was found a few times. The chain is built from TRBV30 and TRBJ1-5; D may be TRBD1 (6 bases). V dropped 0 bases and J dropped 16 bases, with 13 bases sitting between them. CDR1 and CDR2 (germline): GTSNPN, SVGIG (reference sequence). There are 11 residues in the CDR3. This CDR3 is CAWSVGQPLHF. The CDR3 DNA reads TGTGCCTGGAGTGTAGGACAGCCCTTACATTTT.

The gene calls are TRBV7-3 and TRBJ2-1; D perhaps matches TRBD2 (5 bases). The CDR3 contains 13 residues. Germline V gene data show CDR1 as SGHTA and CDR2 as FQGTGA. V lost 8 bases and J lost 4, with 12 bases in between. The CDR3 loop reads CASGGGNYNEQFF. CDR3 coding DNA: TGTGCCAGCGGTGGAGGCAATTACAATGAGCAGTTCTTC.

This clone is a singleton in its sample. The chain is built from TRBV5-5 and TRBJ2-5; D may be TRBD1 (6 bases). The CDR3 extends over 16 amino acids. Germline CDR1 and CDR2: SGHKS and YYEKEE (reference sequence). Between the trimmed V and J ends, which lost 7 bases and 2 bases, there was a span of 21 bases. CDR3 DNA sequence: TGTGCCAGCCACACTATCGGACAGACAATACAAGAGACCCAGTACTTC. As protein: CASHTIGQTIQETQYF. The variable domain in full, with the rest retrieved from reference TRBV5-5 and TRBJ2-5, is DAGVTQSPTHLIKTRGQQVTLRCSPISGHKSVSWYQQVLGQGPQFIFQYYEKEERGRGNFPDRFSARQFPNYSSELNVNALLLGDSALYLCASHTIGQTIQETQYFGPGTRLLVL.

CDR3 bases: TGCGCCAGCAGCGTCGACAGCTATGGCTACACCTTC. Amino acids: CASSVDSYGYTF. This rearrangement joins TRBV5-1 to TRBJ1-2; a weak D match, TRBD1 (5 bases). V lost 4 bases and J lost 4, with 8 bases in between. This CDR3 contains 12 residues. Per the germline V gene, CDR1 is SGHRS and CDR2 is YFSETQ.

The rearrangement links TRBV19 to TRBJ1-2; 9 bases line up with TRBD1. The CDR3 spans 13 residues. Trimming took 5 bases from V and 8 from J; bases not matched to a gene: 6. Germline loops: CDR1 LNHDA, CDR2 SQIVND (reference sequence). The CDR3 loop reads CASSSSDRGGYTF. DNA for the CDR3: TGTGCCAGTAGTTCCTCGGACAGGGGAGGCTACACCTTC.

For the CDR3, the DNA is TGTGCCTGGAGAAAGGCCGGGTTGGGCACTGAAGCTTTCTTT. Translated, it gives CAWRKAGLGTEAFF. This sequence joins TRBV30 and TRBJ1-1; no definite D call. V gave up 3 bases and J gave up 4 bases, with 15 bases separating them. The CDR3 sequence is 14 residues long. CDR1 and CDR2 from the germline V gene are GTSNPN and SVGIG (reference sequence).

CDR3 region: CASSTQGQGAQGDGYTF. In DNA, the CDR3 is TGTGCCAGCAGCACGCAGGGCCAAGGAGCACAGGGGGATGGCTACACCTTC. The chain recombines TRBV11-2 with TRBJ1-2, with 8 bases aligning to TRBD1. Germline V gene data show CDR1 as SGHAT and CDR2 as FQNNGV. V was clipped by 5 bases and J by 6 bases; unmatched bases: 17. The CDR3 sequence is 17 residues long. The full variable domain, its missing parts supplied by reference TRBV11-2 and TRBJ1-2, is EAGVAQSPRYKIIEKRQSVAFWCNPISGHATLYWYQQILGQGPKLLIQFQNNGVVDDSQLPKDRFSAERLKGVDSTLKIQPAKLEDSAVYLCASSTQGQGAQGDGYTFGSGTRLTVV.